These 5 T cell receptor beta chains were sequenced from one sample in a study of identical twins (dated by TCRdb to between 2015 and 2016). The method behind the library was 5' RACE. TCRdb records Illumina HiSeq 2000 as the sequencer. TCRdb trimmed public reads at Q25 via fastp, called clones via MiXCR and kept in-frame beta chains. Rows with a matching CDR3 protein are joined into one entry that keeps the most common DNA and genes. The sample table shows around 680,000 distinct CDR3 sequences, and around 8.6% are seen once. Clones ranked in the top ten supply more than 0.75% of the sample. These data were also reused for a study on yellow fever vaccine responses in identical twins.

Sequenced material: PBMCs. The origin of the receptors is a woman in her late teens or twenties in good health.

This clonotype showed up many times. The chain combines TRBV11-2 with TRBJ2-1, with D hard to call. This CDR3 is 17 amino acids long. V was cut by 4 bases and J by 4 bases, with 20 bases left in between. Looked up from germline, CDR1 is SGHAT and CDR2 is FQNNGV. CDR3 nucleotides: TGTGCCAGCAGCTCCTCTCCTCAGCCCGAAAATTACAATGAGCAGTTCTTC. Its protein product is CASSSSPQPENYNEQFF.

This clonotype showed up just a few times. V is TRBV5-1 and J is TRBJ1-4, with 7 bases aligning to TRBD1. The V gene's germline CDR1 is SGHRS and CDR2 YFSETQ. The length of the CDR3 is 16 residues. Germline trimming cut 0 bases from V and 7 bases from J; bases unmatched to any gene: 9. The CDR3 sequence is CASSLGLQGWSEKLFF. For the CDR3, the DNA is TGCGCCAGCAGCTTGGGACTACAGGGGTGGAGTGAAAAACTGTTTTTT.

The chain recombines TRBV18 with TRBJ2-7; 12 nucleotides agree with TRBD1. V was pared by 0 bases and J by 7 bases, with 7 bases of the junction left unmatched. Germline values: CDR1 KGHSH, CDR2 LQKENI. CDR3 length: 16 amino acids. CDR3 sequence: CASSPPAGQGAWEQYF. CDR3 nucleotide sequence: TGTGCCAGCTCACCACCGGCGGGACAGGGGGCGTGGGAGCAGTACTTC.

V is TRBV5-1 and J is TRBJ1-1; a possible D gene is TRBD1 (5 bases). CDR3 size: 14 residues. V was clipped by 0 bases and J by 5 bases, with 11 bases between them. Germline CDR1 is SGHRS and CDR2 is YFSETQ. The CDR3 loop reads CASSLAWGGTEAFF. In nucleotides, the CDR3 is TGCGCCAGCAGCTTGGCCTGGGGGGGAACTGAAGCTTTCTTT.

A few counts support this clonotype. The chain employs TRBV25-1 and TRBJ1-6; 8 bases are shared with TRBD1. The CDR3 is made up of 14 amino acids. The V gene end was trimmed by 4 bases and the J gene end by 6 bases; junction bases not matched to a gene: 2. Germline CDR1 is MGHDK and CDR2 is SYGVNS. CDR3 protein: CASSGQGINSPLHF. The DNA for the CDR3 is TGTGCCAGCAGTGGACAGGGGATTAATTCACCCCTCCACTTT.